The 15 T cell receptor beta chains below come from one sample, sequenced in a study of blood T cell repertoires in COVID-19. Clones were sequenced by immunoSEQ multiplex PCR, and TCRdb holds only the in-frame ones, with some missing. The sample gives 90,000 to 150,000 clones, approximately 81% of which show up once; approximately 4.2% is in the top ten. Source material: peripheral blood. These receptors came from a woman older than 75 with acute or convalescent COVID-19.

The table lists this clone with a few counts. V is TRBV4-3 and J is TRBJ1-2; D is ambiguous. Looked up from germline, CDR1 is LGHNA and CDR2 is YSLEER. The ends were cut back, 1 base at V and 10 bases at J, with 13 bases in the middle. The CDR3 runs 13 residues. Here the CDR3 reads CASSQVAGADYTF. In DNA, the CDR3 is TGCGCCAGCAGCCAAGTCGCCGGAGCGGACTACACCTTC.

This clone was recorded a few times. The CDR3 loop reads CASSRGQGGNSPLHF. CDR3 sequence (DNA): TGCGCCAGCAGCCGCGGACAAGGGGGTAATTCACCCCTCCACTTT. The chain links TRBV4-1 to TRBJ1-6; perhaps TRBD1 as D (6 bases). Trimming pared 4 bases from V and 6 bases from J, leaving 13 bases between. The CDR3 runs to 15 residues. CDR1 and CDR2 from the germline V gene are MGHRA and YSYEKL.

The V call is TRBV5-5, the J call TRBJ2-7; D not certain. The CDR3 sequence is 11 residues long. The germline V gene encodes CDR1 SGHKS and CDR2 YYEKEE (reference sequence). Trimming cost V 4 bases and J 6 bases, with 8 bases left between them. In DNA form, the CDR3 reads TGTGCCAGCAGCCCCGGAGTCGAGCAGTACTTC. Encoded protein: CASSPGVEQYF.

The chain has TRBV29-1 and TRBJ2-1, with TRBD2 matching over 8 bases. V was clipped by 7 bases and J by 7 bases; unmatched bases: 12. CDR3 length: 14 amino acids. CDR1 SQVTM and CDR2 ANQGSEA come from the germline V gene. The CDR3 bases are TGCAGCGCCTACGGGGGGGGCTCCGCTAATGAGCAGTTCTTC. Its translation is CSAYGGGSANEQFF.

The rearrangement joins TRBV5-8 to TRBJ1-1; a weak D match, TRBD1 (5 bases). CDR1 is SGHTS and CDR2 is YDEGEE in the germline V gene. V was trimmed by 4 bases and J by 11 bases, leaving 15 bases between them. This CDR3 comprises 12 residues. As DNA, the CDR3 is TGTGCCAGCAGCCCCCCGGGGGTAGGGGCTTTCTTT. Its protein product is CASSPPGVGAFF.

The chain recombines TRBV7-2 with TRBJ1-1; D is undetermined. The CDR3 runs to 13 residues. Germline CDR1 SGHTA, CDR2 FQGNSA. The V end was cut by 5 bases, the J end by 5 bases, with 12 bases between. The CDR3, as DNA: TGTGCCAGCAGCCCCCTGGTGAGGACTGAAGCTTTCTTT. Protein: CASSPLVRTEAFF.

The chain links TRBV4-3 to TRBJ1-2; possible D gene TRBD1, 6 bases. The CDR3 extends over 15 amino acids. V lost 0 bases, J lost 8 bases, and 16 bases lay in between. The V gene's germline CDR1 is LGHNA and CDR2 YSLEER. CDR3 sequence: CASSQERPGAGGYTF. DNA for the CDR3: TGCGCCAGCAGCCAAGAACGGCCAGGGGCAGGGGGCTACACCTTC.

The rearrangement links TRBV3-1 (or the pseudogene TRBV3-2) to TRBJ1-1; no clear D. From germline, CDR1 is LGHDT and CDR2 YNNKEL (reference sequence). Deletions cut 6 bases from V and 8 bases from J, with 10 bases between. The CDR3 consists of 11 residues. Here the CDR3 DNA reads TGTGCCAGCAGTCGAGCCGCCGAAGCTTTCTTT. Amino acid sequence: CASSRAAEAFF.

The chain is built from TRBV6-4 and TRBJ1-3; D perhaps matches TRBD1 (5 bases). The CDR3 contains 15 residues. Germline-derived CDR1 and CDR2 are MRHNA and SNTAGT. Trimming stripped 4 bases from V and 9 bases from J, with 19 bases between. CDR3 in DNA: TGTGCCAGCAGTGCCCCTCCCGGGGGTGATGGCACCATATATTTT. Protein sequence: CASSAPPGGDGTIYF.

The gene calls are TRBV6-1 and TRBJ1-4, with a weak D call TRBD1 (6 bases). Germline lookup yields CDR1 MNHNS and CDR2 SASEGT. The CDR3 is 15 amino acids. Trimming removed 2 bases at V and 6 bases at J, with 13 bases between. CDR3 DNA: TGTGCCAGCAGTGAACAGGCAGGGGCTGATGAAAAACTGTTTTTT. This translates into CASSEQAGADEKLFF.

CDR3 sequence reads: CASSSTSGPNEQFF. The CDR3 coding sequence is TGTGCCAGCAGCTCGACTAGCGGGCCCAATGAGCAGTTCTTC. The V gene is TRBV5-4, the J gene TRBJ2-1, with 10 bases aligning to TRBD2. Germline V CDR1 and CDR2: SGHNT, YYREEE (reference sequence). The CDR3 is made up of 14 amino acids. J lost 6 bases, V lost 3 bases, and 3 bases had no gene match.

This chain joins TRBV11-2 and TRBJ1-1, with D possibly TRBD1 on 5 matching bases. Germline V CDR1 and CDR2: SGHAT, FQNNGV. V was clipped by 5 bases and J by 3 bases, with 13 bases between them. The CDR3 sequence is 14 residues long. The CDR3 nucleotides are TGTGCCAGCAGCCCACCAGGACAATACACTGAAGCTTTCTTT. It specifies CASSPPGQYTEAFF.

V and J are TRBV9 and TRBJ2-5; TRBD2 matches at 7 bases. The CDR3 loop spans 15 amino acids. V shed 3 bases, J shed 2 bases, and the junction held 7 bases outside the gene matches. Germline CDR1 is SGDLS and CDR2 is YYNGEE. The CDR3 loop reads CASSARDYRQETQYF. In DNA, the CDR3 is TGTGCCAGCAGCGCCCGGGACTACAGACAAGAGACCCAGTACTTC. The full variable domain, completed using reference TRBV9 and TRBJ2-5, is DSGVTQTPKHLITATGQRVTLRCSPRSGDLSVYWYQQSLDQGLQFLIQYYNGEERAKGNILERFSAQQFPDLHSELNLSSLELGDSALYFCASSARDYRQETQYFGPGTRLLVL.

V usage is TRBV30 and J usage is TRBJ1-2, with 10 nucleotides matching TRBD1. The V gene end was trimmed by 4 bases and the J gene end by 7 bases; junction bases not matched to a gene: 9. This CDR3 comprises 14 residues. CDR1 and CDR2 (germline): GTSNPN, SVGIG (reference sequence). The CDR3 spells CAWIRDRGQGGYTF. The CDR3 DNA follows: TGTGCCTGGATTCGGGACAGGGGCCAAGGTGGCTACACCTTC.

As DNA, the CDR3 is TGTGCCAGCAGCCGCGTACGGGACAGGGGGCTGCAAGAGACCCAGTACTTC. Its translation: CASSRVRDRGLQETQYF. The chain couples TRBV13 to TRBJ2-5, with TRBD1 matching over 12 bases. The CDR3 loop spans 17 amino acids. V lost 5 bases, J lost 2 bases, and 9 bases stayed unmatched. Germline-derived CDR1 and CDR2 are PRHDT and FYEKMQ (reference sequence).